These 3 T cell receptor beta chains came from one sample sequenced in a study of cytomegalovirus exposure and HLA in healthy donors. Primers included in the PCR were 60 Vbeta and 13 Jbeta primers. Assay used: immunoSEQ multiplex PCR; TCRdb lists only in-frame clones, some missing. The sample lists approximately 130,000 clones, 82% seen once, with just over 8% in the top ten. The sequenced sample consisted of PBMCs. The receptors were gathered from a woman between 45 and 65 years old in good health and CMV-seropositive.

On this clone: One end of the junction does not line up with germline, which may come from a read error. The V and J genes are TRBV7-7 and TRBJ1-1; unclear D gene. CDR1 SSHAT and CDR2 FNYEAQ come from the germline V gene (reference sequence). CDR3 length: 13 residues. The CDR3 DNA follows: TGTGCTAGCAGCTTACGGGGGAACACTGAAGCTTTCTTT. Its translation: CASSLRGNTEAFF.

This clone was counted only a few times. CDR3 protein: CASSLRDRVYYGYTF. The DNA for the CDR3 is TGTGCCAGCAGCCTGAGGGACAGGGTCTACTATGGCTACACCTTC. The J gene is TRBJ1-2, the V gene TRBV6-6; 9 positions match TRBD1. The V gene end was trimmed by 6 bases and the J gene end by 3 bases; junction bases not matched to a gene: 8. The CDR3 contains 15 residues. Looked up from germline, CDR1 is MNHNY and CDR2 is SVGAGI (reference sequence).

This clone was observed once. The rearrangement uses TRBV18 and TRBJ2-7, with 7 bases that match TRBD1. This CDR3 region has 16 residues. The trim removed 3 bases at V and 3 bases at J, leaving 11 bases unmatched. Germline loops: CDR1 KGHSH, CDR2 LQKENI. The CDR3 reads CASSPIRQGSGYEQYF. The CDR3 DNA reads as TGTGCCAGCTCACCTATTCGACAGGGATCAGGCTACGAGCAGTACTTC.